A single sample is the source of the 22 T cell receptor beta chains below, sequenced in a study of technical replicates of blood from several donors. Produced via immunoSEQ multiplex PCR; TCRdb's table is partial and in-frame only. The data contain about 94,000 clones, more than 90% of them singletons. Sequencing was performed on T cells isolated from PBMCs. All receptors derive from a human donor in good health.

This rearrangement joins TRBV28 to TRBJ1-2, with D possibly TRBD1 on 6 matching bases. The CDR3 is 14 residues long. Trimming removed 4 bases at V and 4 bases at J, with 13 bases between. Germline loops: CDR1 MDHEN, CDR2 SYDVKM. Here the CDR3 DNA reads TGTGCCAGCAGTTCCGGCGGGGGCGGCTATGGCTACACCTTC. Its translation is CASSSGGGGYGYTF.

The chain couples TRBV4-1 to TRBJ2-7, with 12 nucleotides matching TRBD2. The CDR3 has 15 residues. The V segment lost 0 bases and the J segment 3 bases; nucleotides outside the gene matches: 0. Germline values: CDR1 MGHRA, CDR2 YSYEKL. Here the CDR3 reads CASSQETSGSYEQYF. The CDR3 region has the DNA TGCGCCAGCAGCCAAGAGACTAGCGGGAGCTACGAGCAGTACTTC.

The chain uses TRBV19 and TRBJ2-2; a possible D gene is TRBD2 (5 bases). This CDR3 is built from 15 residues. Between the trimmed V and J ends, which lost 2 bases and 1 base, there was a span of 8 bases. CDR1 LNHDA and CDR2 SQIVND come from the germline V gene (reference sequence). The CDR3 sequence is CASSIWSGNTGELFF. DNA for the CDR3: TGTGCCAGTAGTATATGGAGCGGGAACACCGGGGAGCTGTTTTTT.

The V and J genes are TRBV9 and TRBJ2-7; TRBD2 matches 9 bases. Germline V gene sequence: CDR1 SGDLS, CDR2 YYNGEE. This CDR3 region has 15 residues. V was pared by 3 bases and J by 0 bases, with 4 bases of the junction left unmatched. CDR3 residues: CASSESGGSSYEQYF. CDR3 nucleotide sequence: TGTGCCAGCAGCGAGAGCGGGGGGAGCTCCTACGAGCAGTACTTC.

V gene TRBV9 combines with J gene TRBJ2-3; no definite D call. The germline gives CDR1 SGDLS, CDR2 YYNGEE. The CDR3 covers 17 residues. V was shortened by 5 bases and J by 2 bases, with 21 bases between the two germline ends. The CDR3: CASSAGLLLLVTDTQYF. The CDR3 region has the DNA TGTGCCAGCAGTGCTGGATTACTACTCCTAGTCACAGATACGCAGTATTTT. Full variable domain (remainder filled in from reference TRBV9 and TRBJ2-3): DSGVTQTPKHLITATGQRVTLRCSPRSGDLSVYWYQQSLDQGLQFLIQYYNGEERAKGNILERFSAQQFPDLHSELNLSSLELGDSALYFCASSAGLLLLVTDTQYFGPGTRLTVL.

The J gene is TRBJ2-1, the V gene TRBV6-5; D unresolved. Trimming removed 6 bases at V and 2 bases at J, with 14 bases between. CDR1 and CDR2 from the germline V gene are MNHEY and SVGAGI. The CDR3 contains 15 residues. CDR3 coding DNA: TGTGCCAGCAGCCCAAGTCCGCTAACCTACAATGAGCAGTTCTTC. Protein product: CASSPSPLTYNEQFF.

The genes are TRBV14 and TRBJ2-7; maybe TRBD2 (5 bases). The CDR3 is 15 amino acids. The germline V gene encodes CDR1 SGHDN and CDR2 FVKESK. V lost 0 bases to trimming and J lost 1 base, with 10 bases between them. The CDR3 is CASSQDPGFSYEQYF. CDR3 DNA: TGTGCCAGCAGCCAAGATCCGGGGTTTTCCTACGAGCAGTACTTC.

V and J are TRBV7-9 and TRBJ1-4, with D possibly being TRBD1 (5 bases). CDR1 and CDR2 (germline): SEHNR, FQNEAQ (reference sequence). The length of the CDR3 is 15 residues. The germline V and J ends were trimmed by 2 bases and 4 bases, with 11 bases remaining between them. Here the CDR3 reads CASSLQGSGNEKLFF. The CDR3 nucleotides are TGTGCCAGCAGCTTACAGGGCAGTGGTAATGAAAAACTGTTTTTT.

V usage is TRBV7-3 and J usage is TRBJ1-1, with 9 nucleotides matching TRBD1. Germline CDR1 SGHTA, CDR2 FQGTGA. The CDR3 consists of 16 residues. V was pared by 5 bases and J by 4 bases, with 11 bases of the junction left unmatched. CDR3 bases: TGTGCCAGCAGCCTCAGAACACAGGGGGCAAGCACTGAAGCTTTCTTT. Protein product: CASSLRTQGASTEAFF.

The chain couples TRBV6-1 to TRBJ2-1, with 7 bases fitting TRBD1. The germline V gene encodes CDR1 MNHNS and CDR2 SASEGT. This CDR3 contains 13 residues. Losses at the gene ends were 6 bases for V and 8 bases for J; bases not matched to a gene: 7. The DNA for the CDR3 is TGTGCCAGCAGCATGACAGGGTTCGATGAGCAGTTCTTC. It specifies CASSMTGFDEQFF.

The chain uses TRBV12-5 and TRBJ1-1; 8 nucleotides line up with TRBD1. With V trimmed by 0 bases and J by 3 bases, 9 bases remained unmatched. This CDR3 has 17 amino acids. CDR1 is LGHNT, CDR2 FRNRAP, per germline. The CDR3 region is CASGLVKYYRGDTEAFF. For the CDR3, the DNA is TGTGCTAGTGGTTTGGTTAAGTACTACAGGGGGGACACTGAAGCTTTCTTT.

This sequence joins TRBV19 and TRBJ2-1; 8 nucleotides agree with TRBD2. There are 15 residues in the CDR3. The germline gives CDR1 LNHDA, CDR2 SQIVND (reference sequence). Unmatched junction bases numbered 8, after V lost 4 bases and J lost 6 bases. Here the CDR3 reads CASSNRREATNEQFF. CDR3 nucleotides: TGTGCCAGTAGTAATCGGCGGGAGGCGACCAATGAGCAGTTCTTC.

V gene TRBV25-1 combines with J gene TRBJ1-1; D call uncertain. This CDR3 contains 16 residues. V was clipped by 1 base and J by 0 bases, with 12 bases between them. The germline CDR1 and CDR2 sequences are MGHDK and SYGVNS. Here the CDR3 reads CASSESMGGLNTEAFF. The CDR3 bases are TGTGCCAGCAGTGAATCGATGGGAGGGTTGAACACTGAAGCTTTCTTT.

The chain links TRBV7-9 to TRBJ2-3; D gene unclear. Trimming removed 2 bases at V and 0 bases at J, with 6 bases between. This CDR3 region has 14 residues. Germline CDR1 SEHNR, CDR2 FQNEAQ (reference sequence). CDR3 loop: CASSLQTSTDTQYF. CDR3 bases: TGTGCCAGCAGCTTACAGACAAGCACAGATACGCAGTATTTT.

The CDR3 DNA follows: TGCGCCAGCAGCTTGGCCCGGGCGGGAGGGGTCGAGTACAATGAGCAGTTCTTC. This gives the protein CASSLARAGGVEYNEQFF. The chain is built from TRBV5-1 and TRBJ2-1, with 9 bases aligning to TRBD2. V shed 0 bases, J shed 4 bases, and the junction held 11 bases outside the gene matches. The CDR3 has 18 residues. Germline CDR1 SGHRS, CDR2 YFSETQ.

The genes are TRBV10-3 and TRBJ1-5; possible D gene TRBD1, 6 bases. The CDR3 is 16 residues long. Trimming stripped 4 bases from V and 5 bases from J, with 18 bases between. The V gene's germline CDR1 is ENHRY and CDR2 SYGVKD. The chain's CDR3 is CAISAGAQETHQPQHF. The DNA of the CDR3 is TGTGCCATCAGTGCAGGGGCACAGGAGACCCATCAGCCCCAGCATTTT.

The chain recombines TRBV7-9 with TRBJ2-7, with a tentative D call TRBD1 (6 bases). CDR3 length equals 14 residues. Germline CDR1 reads SEHNR; CDR2 reads FQNEAQ (reference sequence). Trimming removed 3 bases at V and 3 bases at J, with 12 bases between. This CDR3 is CASSFPGVDYEQYF. The CDR3 DNA sequence: TGTGCCAGCAGCTTCCCAGGGGTTGACTACGAGCAGTACTTC.

The chain uses TRBV19 and TRBJ1-5; the D is unclear. Germline V lookup: CDR1 LNHDA, CDR2 SQIVND (reference sequence). The CDR3 consists of 13 residues. Trimming removed 5 bases from V and 4 bases from J, with 9 bases in between. In DNA, the CDR3 is TGTGCCAGTAGTCTGCGTCGGAATCAGCCCCAGCATTTT. Encoded protein: CASSLRRNQPQHF.

This clone was observed once. The chain carries TRBV28 and TRBJ1-5, with D uncertain. Germline V gene lookup returns CDR1 MDHEN and CDR2 SYDVKM. With 7 bases removed from V and 5 bases from J, the gap between germline ends came to 12 bases. This CDR3 spans 13 amino acids. In DNA, the CDR3 is TGTGCCAGCACCTTGGGCGAGTATCAGCCCCAGCATTTT. Translating gives CASTLGEYQPQHF.

The rearrangement joins TRBV5-6 to TRBJ1-5; 7 bases are shared with TRBD1. The germline CDR1 and CDR2 sequences are SGHDT and YYEEEE. The CDR3 extends over 19 amino acids. J lost 0 bases, V lost 0 bases, and 12 bases had no gene match. Here the CDR3 reads CASSLGRRDRLYSNQPQHF. CDR3 bases: TGTGCCAGCAGCTTGGGGAGACGGGACAGACTTTATAGCAATCAGCCCCAGCATTTT. Drawing the rest from reference TRBV5-6 and TRBJ1-5, the complete variable domain is DAGVTQSPTHLIKTRGQQVTLRCSPKSGHDTVSWYQQALGQGPQFIFQYYEEEERQRGNFPDRFSGHQFPNYSSELNVNALLLGDSALYLCASSLGRRDRLYSNQPQHFGDGTRLSIL.

V is TRBV29-1 and J is TRBJ2-1; 9 bases map to TRBD1. CDR1 is SQVTM, CDR2 ANQGSEA, per germline. The CDR3 loop spans 17 amino acids. V trimming: 4 bases; J trimming: 3 bases; junction bases outside the gene matches: 13. The CDR3: CSVVGSTGGAIYNEQFF. The CDR3 DNA reads as TGCAGCGTTGTGGGATCAACAGGGGGCGCGATCTACAATGAGCAGTTCTTC.

V is TRBV6-5 and J is TRBJ1-5; 8 bases are a match to TRBD1. Trimming removed 6 bases from V and 6 bases from J; junction bases left unmatched: 7. The CDR3 runs 14 residues. The germline gives CDR1 MNHEY, CDR2 SVGAGI. The CDR3 region has the DNA TGTGCCAGCAGCCCCGACAGGGGCGGTCAGCCCCAGCATTTT. Translated: CASSPDRGGQPQHF.